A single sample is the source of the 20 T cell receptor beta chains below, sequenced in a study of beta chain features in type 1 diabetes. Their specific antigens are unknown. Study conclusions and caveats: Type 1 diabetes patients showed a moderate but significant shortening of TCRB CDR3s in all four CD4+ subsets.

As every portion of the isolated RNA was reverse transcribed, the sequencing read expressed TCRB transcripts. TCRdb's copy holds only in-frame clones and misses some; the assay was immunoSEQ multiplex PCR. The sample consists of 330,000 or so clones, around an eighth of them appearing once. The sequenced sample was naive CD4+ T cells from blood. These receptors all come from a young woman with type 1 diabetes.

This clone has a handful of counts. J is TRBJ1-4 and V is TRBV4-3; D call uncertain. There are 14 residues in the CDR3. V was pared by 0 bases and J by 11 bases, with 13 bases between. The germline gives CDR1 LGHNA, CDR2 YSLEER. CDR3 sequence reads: CASSQEKPGRKLFF. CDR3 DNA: TGCGCCAGCAGCCAAGAGAAGCCGGGGAGGAAACTGTTTTTT.

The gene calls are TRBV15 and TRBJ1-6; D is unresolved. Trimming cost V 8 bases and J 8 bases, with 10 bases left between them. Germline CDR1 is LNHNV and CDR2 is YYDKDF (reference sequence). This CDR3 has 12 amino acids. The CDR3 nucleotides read TGTGCCACCGCGGGCCCAGATTCACCCCTCCACTTT. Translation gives CATAGPDSPLHF.

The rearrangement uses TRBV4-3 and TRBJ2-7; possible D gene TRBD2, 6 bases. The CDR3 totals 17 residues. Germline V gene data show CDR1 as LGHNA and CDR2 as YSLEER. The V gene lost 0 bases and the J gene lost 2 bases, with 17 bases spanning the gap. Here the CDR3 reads CASSQDFGASEAYEQYF. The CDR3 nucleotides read TGCGCCAGCAGCCAAGACTTTGGGGCTAGCGAGGCCTACGAGCAGTACTTC.

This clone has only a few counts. Here the CDR3 DNA reads TGCGCCAGCGCACGACAGGGCTACACTGAAGCTTTCTTT. Residues: CASARQGYTEAFF. The chain is built from TRBV10-2 and TRBJ1-1; 7 bases are shared with TRBD1. V gave up 8 bases and J gave up 3 bases; unmatched junction bases: 6. The germline V gene has CDR1 WSHSY and CDR2 SAAADI. The CDR3 has 13 amino acids.

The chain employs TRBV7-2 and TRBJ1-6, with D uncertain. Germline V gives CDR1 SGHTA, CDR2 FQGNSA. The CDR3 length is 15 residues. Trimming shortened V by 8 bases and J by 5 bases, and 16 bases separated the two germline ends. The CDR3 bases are TGTGCCAGCTGCCTGACTCCGGCCAATAATTCACCCCTCCACTTT. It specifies CASCLTPANNSPLHF.

CDR3 nucleotides: TGTGCCAGCAGCCCGGCCGGCCAGGCCTCCTACAATGAGCAGTTCTTC. It translates to CASSPAGQASYNEQFF. This chain connects TRBV5-4 to TRBJ2-1; D is undetermined. Between the trimmed V and J ends, which lost 4 bases and 0 bases, there was a span of 14 bases. This CDR3 comprises 16 residues. Germline V CDR1 and CDR2: SGHNT, YYREEE (reference sequence).

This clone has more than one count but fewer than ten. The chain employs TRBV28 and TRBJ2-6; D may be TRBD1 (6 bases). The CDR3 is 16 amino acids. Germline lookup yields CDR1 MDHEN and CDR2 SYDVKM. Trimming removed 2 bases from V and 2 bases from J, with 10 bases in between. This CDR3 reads CASSLPTGTGANVLTF. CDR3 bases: TGTGCCAGCAGTTTACCAACAGGGACTGGGGCCAACGTCCTGACTTTC.

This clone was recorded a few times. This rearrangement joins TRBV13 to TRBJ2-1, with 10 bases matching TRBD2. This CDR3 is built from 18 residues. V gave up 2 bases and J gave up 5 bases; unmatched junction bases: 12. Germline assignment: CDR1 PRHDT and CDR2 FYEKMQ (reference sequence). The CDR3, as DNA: TGTGCCAGCAGCTTAAGTCGACTAGCGGGTCACGGGCACAATGAGCAGTTCTTC. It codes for CASSLSRLAGHGHNEQFF.

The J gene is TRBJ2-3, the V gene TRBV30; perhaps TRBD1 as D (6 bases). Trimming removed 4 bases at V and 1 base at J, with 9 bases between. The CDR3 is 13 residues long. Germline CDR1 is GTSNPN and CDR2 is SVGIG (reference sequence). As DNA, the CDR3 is TGTGCCTGGACAGGGGCAGGCACAGATACGCAGTATTTT. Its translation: CAWTGAGTDTQYF.

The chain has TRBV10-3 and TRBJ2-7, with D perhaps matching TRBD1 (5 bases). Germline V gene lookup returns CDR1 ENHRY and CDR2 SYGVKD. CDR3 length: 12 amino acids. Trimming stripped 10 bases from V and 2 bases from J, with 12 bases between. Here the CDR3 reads CATMTDPYEQYF. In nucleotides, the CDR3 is TGTGCCACCATGACAGACCCCTACGAGCAGTACTTC.

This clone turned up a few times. CDR3 protein: CASRLVPGQGVAYEQYF. CDR3 coding DNA: TGCGCCAGCAGATTGGTCCCGGGACAGGGAGTCGCCTACGAGCAGTACTTC. This chain connects TRBV4-1 to TRBJ2-7; 9 bases agree with TRBD1. Germline assignment: CDR1 MGHRA and CDR2 YSYEKL. This CDR3 region has 17 residues. Losses at the gene ends were 6 bases for V and 2 bases for J; bases not matched to a gene: 14.

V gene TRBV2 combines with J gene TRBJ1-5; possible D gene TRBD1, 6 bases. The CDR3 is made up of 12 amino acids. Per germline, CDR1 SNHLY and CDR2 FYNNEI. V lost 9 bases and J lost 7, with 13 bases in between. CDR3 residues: CASTGLGQPQHF. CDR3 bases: TGTGCCAGTACAGGGCTCGGGCAGCCCCAGCATTTT. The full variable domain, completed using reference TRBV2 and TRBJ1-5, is EPEVTQTPSHQVTQMGQEVILRCVPISNHLYFYWYRQILGQKVEFLVSFYNNEISEKSEIFDDQFSVERPDGSNFTLKIRSTKLEDSAMYFCASTGLGQPQHFGDGTRLSIL.

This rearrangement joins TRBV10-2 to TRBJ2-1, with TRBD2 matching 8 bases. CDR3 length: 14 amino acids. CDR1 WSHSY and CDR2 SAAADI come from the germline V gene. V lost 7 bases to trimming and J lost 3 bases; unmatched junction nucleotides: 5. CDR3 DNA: TGCGCCAGCACTCAGCGGGGGAGCTACAATGAGCAGTTCTTC. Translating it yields CASTQRGSYNEQFF.

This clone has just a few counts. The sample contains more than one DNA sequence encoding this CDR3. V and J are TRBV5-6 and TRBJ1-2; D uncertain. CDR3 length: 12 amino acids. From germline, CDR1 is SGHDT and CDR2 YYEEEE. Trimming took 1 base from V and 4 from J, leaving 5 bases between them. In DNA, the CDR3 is TGTGCCAGCAGCTTGTCCGGCTATGGCTACACCTTC. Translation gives CASSLSGYGYTF.

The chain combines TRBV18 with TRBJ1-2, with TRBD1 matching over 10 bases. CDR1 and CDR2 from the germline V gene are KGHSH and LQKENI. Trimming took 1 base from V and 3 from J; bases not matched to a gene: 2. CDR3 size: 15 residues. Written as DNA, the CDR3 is TGTGCCAGCTCACCACGTGGGACAGGGGACTATGGCTACACCTTC. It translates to CASSPRGTGDYGYTF. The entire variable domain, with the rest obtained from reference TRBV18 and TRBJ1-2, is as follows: NAGVMQNPRHLVRRRGQEARLRCSPMKGHSHVYWYRQLPEEGLKFMVYLQKENIIDESGMPKERFSAEFPKEGPSILRIQQVVRGDSAAYFCASSPRGTGDYGYTFGSGTRLTVV.

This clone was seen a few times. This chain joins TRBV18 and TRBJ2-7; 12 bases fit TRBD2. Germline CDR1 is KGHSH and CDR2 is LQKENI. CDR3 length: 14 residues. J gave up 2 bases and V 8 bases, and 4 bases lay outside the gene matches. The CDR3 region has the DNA TGTGCCAGCAGAGGACTAGCGGGGACCTACGAGCAGTACTTC. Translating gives CASRGLAGTYEQYF.

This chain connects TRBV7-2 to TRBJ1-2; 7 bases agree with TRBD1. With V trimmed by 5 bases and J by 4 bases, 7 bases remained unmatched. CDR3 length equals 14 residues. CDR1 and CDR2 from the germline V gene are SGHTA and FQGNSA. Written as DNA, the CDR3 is TGTGCCAGCAGCACGCCCGGGACAGTCTATGGCTACACCTTC. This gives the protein CASSTPGTVYGYTF.

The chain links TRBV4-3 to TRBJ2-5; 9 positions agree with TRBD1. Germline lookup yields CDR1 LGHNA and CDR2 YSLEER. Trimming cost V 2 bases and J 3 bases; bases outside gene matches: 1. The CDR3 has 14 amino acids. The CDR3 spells CASSQWTGEETQYF. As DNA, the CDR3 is TGCGCCAGCAGCCAATGGACAGGGGAAGAGACCCAGTACTTC.

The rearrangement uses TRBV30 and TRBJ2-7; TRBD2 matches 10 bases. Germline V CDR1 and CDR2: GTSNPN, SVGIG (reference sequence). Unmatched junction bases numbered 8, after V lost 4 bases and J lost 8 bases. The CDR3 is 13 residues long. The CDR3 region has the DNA TGTGCCTGGACAGCGGGAGGGGGTGGCAAGCAGTACTTC. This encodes CAWTAGGGGKQYF.

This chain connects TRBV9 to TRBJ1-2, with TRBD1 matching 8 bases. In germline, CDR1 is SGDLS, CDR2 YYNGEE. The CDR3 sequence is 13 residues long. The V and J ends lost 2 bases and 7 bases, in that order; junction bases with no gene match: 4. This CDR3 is CASSVDRVGGYTF. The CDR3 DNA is TGTGCCAGCAGCGTGGACAGGGTCGGTGGCTACACCTTC.